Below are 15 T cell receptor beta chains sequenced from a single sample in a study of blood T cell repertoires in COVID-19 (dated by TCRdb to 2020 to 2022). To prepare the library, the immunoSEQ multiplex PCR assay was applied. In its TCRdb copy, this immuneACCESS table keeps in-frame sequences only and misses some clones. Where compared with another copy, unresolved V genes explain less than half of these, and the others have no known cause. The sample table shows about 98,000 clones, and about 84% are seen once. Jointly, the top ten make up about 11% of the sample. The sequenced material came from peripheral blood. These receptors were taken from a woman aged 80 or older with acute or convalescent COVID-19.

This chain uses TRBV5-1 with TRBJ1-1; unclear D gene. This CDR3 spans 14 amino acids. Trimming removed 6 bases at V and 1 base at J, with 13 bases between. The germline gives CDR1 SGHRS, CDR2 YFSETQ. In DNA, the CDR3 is TGCGCCAGCACCGATGAACAGAGGAACACTGAAGCTTTCTTT. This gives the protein CASTDEQRNTEAFF. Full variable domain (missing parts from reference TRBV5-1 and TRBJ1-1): KAGVTQTPRYLIKTRGQQVTLSCSPISGHRSVSWYQQTPGQGLQFLFEYFSETQRNKGNFPGRFSGRQFSNSRSEMNVSTLELGDSALYLCASTDEQRNTEAFFGQGTRLTVV.

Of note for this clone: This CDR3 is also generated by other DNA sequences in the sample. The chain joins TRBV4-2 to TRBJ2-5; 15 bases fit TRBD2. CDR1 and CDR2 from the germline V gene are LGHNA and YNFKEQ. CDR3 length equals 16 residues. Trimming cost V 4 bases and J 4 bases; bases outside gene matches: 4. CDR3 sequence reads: CASSPPGLAGGETQYF. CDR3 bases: TGTGCCAGCAGCCCCCCGGGACTAGCGGGGGGAGAGACCCAGTACTTC.

The CDR3 DNA reads TGCGCCAGCAGCCCGATGGAGGGGAACTATGGCTACACCTTC. Protein: CASSPMEGNYGYTF. The genes are TRBV5-1 and TRBJ1-2; the D gene is possibly TRBD1 (5 bases). The ends were cut back, 4 bases at V and 2 bases at J, with 12 bases in the middle. CDR1 is SGHRS, CDR2 YFSETQ, per germline. The CDR3 runs 14 residues.

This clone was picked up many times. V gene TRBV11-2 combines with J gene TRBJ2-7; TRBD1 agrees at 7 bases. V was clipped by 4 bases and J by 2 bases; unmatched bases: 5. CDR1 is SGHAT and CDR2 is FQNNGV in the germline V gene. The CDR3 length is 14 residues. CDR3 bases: TGTGCCAGCAGCTACACGGGACAGCCCTACGAGCAGTACTTC. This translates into CASSYTGQPYEQYF.

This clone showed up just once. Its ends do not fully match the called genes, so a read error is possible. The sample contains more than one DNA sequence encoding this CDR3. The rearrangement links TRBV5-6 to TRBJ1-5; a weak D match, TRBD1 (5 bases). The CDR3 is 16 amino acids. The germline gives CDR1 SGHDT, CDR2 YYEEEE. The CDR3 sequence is CASSLGAGVINQPQHF. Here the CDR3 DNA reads TGTGCCAGCAGCTTGGGAGCGGGGGTTATCAATCAGCCCCAACATTTT.

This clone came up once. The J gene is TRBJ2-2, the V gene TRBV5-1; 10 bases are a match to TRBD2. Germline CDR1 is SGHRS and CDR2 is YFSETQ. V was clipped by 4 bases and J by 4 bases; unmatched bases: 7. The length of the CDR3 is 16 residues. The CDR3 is CASSVRAGGSTGELFF. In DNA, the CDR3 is TGCGCCAGCAGCGTCCGAGCGGGGGGGAGCACCGGGGAGCTGTTTTTT.

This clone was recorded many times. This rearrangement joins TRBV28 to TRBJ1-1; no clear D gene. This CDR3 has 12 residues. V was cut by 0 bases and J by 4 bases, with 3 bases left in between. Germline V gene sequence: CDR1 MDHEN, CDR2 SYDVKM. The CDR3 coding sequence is TGTGCCAGCAGTTTATGGAGCACTGAAGCTTTCTTT. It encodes CASSLWSTEAFF.

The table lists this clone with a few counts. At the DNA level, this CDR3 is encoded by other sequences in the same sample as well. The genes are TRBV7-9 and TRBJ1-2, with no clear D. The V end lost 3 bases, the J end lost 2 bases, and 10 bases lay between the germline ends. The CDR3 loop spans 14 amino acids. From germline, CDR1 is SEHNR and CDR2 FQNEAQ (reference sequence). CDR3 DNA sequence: TGTGCCAGCAGCTTGGGCCGGCCGAACTATGGCTACACCTTC. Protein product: CASSLGRPNYGYTF.

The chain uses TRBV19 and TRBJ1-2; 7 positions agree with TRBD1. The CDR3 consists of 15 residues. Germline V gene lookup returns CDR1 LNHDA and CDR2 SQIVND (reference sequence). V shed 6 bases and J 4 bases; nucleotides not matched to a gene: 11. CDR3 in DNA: TGTGCCAGTAGCGATGGGGGACGACAGGGCTATGGCTACACCTTC. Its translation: CASSDGGRQGYGYTF.

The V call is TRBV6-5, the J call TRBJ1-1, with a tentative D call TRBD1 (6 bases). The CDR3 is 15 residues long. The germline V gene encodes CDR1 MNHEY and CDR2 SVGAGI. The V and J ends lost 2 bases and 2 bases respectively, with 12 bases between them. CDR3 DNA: TGTGCCAGCAGTTACCCAGGACAGTCAAACACTGAAGCTTTCTTT. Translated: CASSYPGQSNTEAFF.

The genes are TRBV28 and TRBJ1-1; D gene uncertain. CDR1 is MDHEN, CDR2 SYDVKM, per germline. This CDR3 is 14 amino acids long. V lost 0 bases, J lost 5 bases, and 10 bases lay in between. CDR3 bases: TGTGCCAGCAGTTTATGGCAGTTGTCGACTGAAGCTTTCTTT. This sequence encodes CASSLWQLSTEAFF. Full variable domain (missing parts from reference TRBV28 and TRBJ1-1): DVKVTQSSRYLVKRTGEKVFLECVQDMDHENMFWYRQDPGLGLRLIYFSYDVKMKEKGDIPEGYSVSREKKERFSLILESASTNQTSMYLCASSLWQLSTEAFFGQGTRLTVV.

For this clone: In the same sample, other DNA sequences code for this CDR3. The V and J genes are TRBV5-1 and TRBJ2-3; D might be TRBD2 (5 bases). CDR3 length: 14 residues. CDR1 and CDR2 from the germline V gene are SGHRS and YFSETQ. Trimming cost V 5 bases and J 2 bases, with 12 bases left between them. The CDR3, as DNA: TGCGCCAGCAGTGCCGGGCTAGCCACAGATACGCAGTATTTT. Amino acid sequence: CASSAGLATDTQYF. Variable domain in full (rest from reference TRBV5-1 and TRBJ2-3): KAGVTQTPRYLIKTRGQQVTLSCSPISGHRSVSWYQQTPGQGLQFLFEYFSETQRNKGNFPGRFSGRQFSNSRSEMNVSTLELGDSALYLCASSAGLATDTQYFGPGTRLTVL.

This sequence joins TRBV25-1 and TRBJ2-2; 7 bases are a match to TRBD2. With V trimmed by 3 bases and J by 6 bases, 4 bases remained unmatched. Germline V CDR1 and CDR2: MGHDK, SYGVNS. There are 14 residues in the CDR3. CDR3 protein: CASSDGGKAGELFF. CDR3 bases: TGTGCCAGCAGTGACGGGGGGAAAGCCGGGGAGCTGTTTTTT.

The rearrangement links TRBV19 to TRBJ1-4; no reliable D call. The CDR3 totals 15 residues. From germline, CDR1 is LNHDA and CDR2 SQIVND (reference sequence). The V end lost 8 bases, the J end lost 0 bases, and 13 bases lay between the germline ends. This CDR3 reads CASHPQSATNEKLFF. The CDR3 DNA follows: TGTGCCAGTCATCCCCAGTCTGCAACTAATGAAAAACTGTTTTTT.

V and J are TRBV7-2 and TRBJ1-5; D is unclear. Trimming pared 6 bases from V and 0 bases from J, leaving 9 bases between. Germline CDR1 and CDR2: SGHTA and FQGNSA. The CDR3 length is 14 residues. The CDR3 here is CASRLAISNQPQHF. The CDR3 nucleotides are TGTGCCAGCAGACTAGCTATTAGCAATCAGCCCCAGCATTTT.